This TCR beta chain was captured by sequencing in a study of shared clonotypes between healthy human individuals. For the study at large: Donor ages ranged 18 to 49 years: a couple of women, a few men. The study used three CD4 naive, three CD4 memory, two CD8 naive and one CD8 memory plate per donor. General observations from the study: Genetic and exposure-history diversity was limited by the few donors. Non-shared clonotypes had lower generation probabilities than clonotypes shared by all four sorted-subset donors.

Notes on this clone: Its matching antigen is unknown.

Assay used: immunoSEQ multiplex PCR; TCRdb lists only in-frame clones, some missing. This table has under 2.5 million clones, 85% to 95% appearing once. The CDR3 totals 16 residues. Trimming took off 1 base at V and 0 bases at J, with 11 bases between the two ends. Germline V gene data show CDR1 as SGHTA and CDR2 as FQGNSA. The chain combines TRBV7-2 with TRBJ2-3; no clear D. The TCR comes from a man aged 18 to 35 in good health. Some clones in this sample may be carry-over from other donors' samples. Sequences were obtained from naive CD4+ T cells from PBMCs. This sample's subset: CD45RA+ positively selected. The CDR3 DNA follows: TGTGCCAGCAGCTTAGGGGTGTACTCTAGCACAGATACGCAGTATTTT. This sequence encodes CASSLGVYSSTDTQYF.